This is a list of T cell receptor beta chains from one sample in a study of blood T cell repertoires in COVID-19. Libraries were prepared by immunoSEQ multiplex PCR; TCRdb keeps only in-frame clonotypes and omits some of them. Of fewer than 450,000 clones listed, 88% were seen once; the top ten hold around 1.9%. The source material was PBMCs or T cells enriched from blood (not recorded which). Source of these receptors: a woman between 40 and 55 years old with acute COVID-19. Each CDR3 is given with its conserved first and last residue. Fields, in order: V gene, J gene, CDR3 protein.

>TRBV19|TRBJ2-7
CASSAGQGGEQYF
>TRBV19|TRBJ1-2
CASSIWQRGYTF
>TRBV18|TRBJ2-7
CASSPGILGAVGEQYF
>TRBV6-6|TRBJ1-6
CASSYGRTDNSPLHF
>TRBV9|TRBJ2-7
CASSVGVGSGVDEQYF
>TRBV4-2|TRBJ1-2
CASSQVGQTYYGYTF
>TRBV3-1/TRBV3-2|TRBJ2-1
CASSQSSGAYNEQFF
>TRBV12-5|TRBJ2-1
CASGLVLGGSYNEQFF
>TRBV6-5|TRBJ1-6
CASSYSRLTNSPLHF
>TRBV30|TRBJ2-2
CAWSKDGGNTGELFF
>TRBV11-2|TRBJ2-3
CASSPRASGDTQYF
>TRBV24-1|TRBJ1-2
CATSDGPYGYTF
>TRBV11-2|TRBJ1-2
CASSLETVLNYGYTF
>TRBV29-1|TRBJ2-2
CSVETTGDTGELFF
>TRBV18|TRBJ1-2
CASSSDSLAGYTF
>TRBV5-1|TRBJ1-1
CASSVRQGWNTEAFF
>TRBV18|TRBJ2-5
CASSRGGAEETQYF
>TRBV7-9|TRBJ2-1
CASSNPFRDPYNEQFF
>TRBV11-3|TRBJ2-1
CASSLTGTSGGAGNEQFF
>TRBV29-1|TRBJ2-7
CSVATDRDEQYF
>TRBV10-3|TRBJ2-3
CAIATGGFGTQYF
>TRBV3-1/TRBV3-2|TRBJ1-2
CASSLYRDSLYGYTF
>TRBV30|TRBJ1-5
CAWRETDQPQHF
>TRBV9|TRBJ1-1
CASAQGGGTEAFF
>TRBV3-1/TRBV3-2|TRBJ1-2
CASSQEGTGPDGYTF
>TRBV11-2|TRBJ1-1
CASSFRVGNTEAFF
>TRBV12-3/TRBV12-4|TRBJ2-4
CASSFDRNIQYF
>TRBV27|TRBJ2-7
CASSFSRGPYEQYF
>TRBV6-5|TRBJ1-1
CASRGLNTEAFF
>TRBV21-1|TRBJ1-4
CASSKAQGAEKLFF
>TRBV11-3|TRBJ2-2
CASKSKPRWRDTGELFF
>TRBV5-1|TRBJ1-1
CASSLADTEAFF
>TRBV5-1|TRBJ2-5
CASSRTSGEWETQYF
>TRBV6-5|TRBJ2-3
CASSYNGAQGTDTQYF
>TRBV6-2/TRBV6-3|TRBJ2-3
CASSYVRGTDTQYF
>TRBV27|TRBJ2-3
CASSFRTSGTDTQYF
>TRBV18|TRBJ1-1
CASSPGETGDRAFF
>TRBV19|TRBJ1-1
CASSPQQGRKNTEAFF
>TRBV5-6|TRBJ1-3
CASSSYGTETGNTIYF
>TRBV2|TRBJ1-1
CASTMTGGDTEAFF
>TRBV10-2|TRBJ2-1
CASRRTGTGVDEQFF
>TRBV3-1/TRBV3-2|TRBJ2-3
CASSFGDSPPGTQYF
>TRBV19|TRBJ1-3
CASSSVPGNTIYF
>TRBV15|TRBJ2-2
CATGAGAGANTGELFF
>TRBV7-9|TRBJ1-4
CASSLITGLIEKLFF